This T cell receptor (beta chain) was observed in a study of T-cell memory formation after mild COVID-19. Study background: TCR clusters were largely donor specific.

This clonotype showed up just a few times. The antigen remains undetermined. Regarding the study as a whole: CD4+ contracting clones lay mainly in CM and EM, CD8+ ones in EMRA. Clones that contracted from day 15 to 85 were balanced CD4/CD8, while later expanders leaned CD4+.

Constant-segment primers were used for 5'RACE, and the resulting TCR alpha and TCR beta cDNA libraries carried sample barcodes and UMIs. TCRdb ran MiXCR on the 5' RACE reads and lists one entry per CDR3 protein. The data show 550,000 to 600,000 distinct CDR3 sequences, approximately 15% seen once. Per germline, CDR1 SQVTM and CDR2 ANQGSEA. V was trimmed by 4 bases and J by 0 bases, leaving 7 bases between them. This CDR3 comprises 12 residues. The origin of this receptor is an adult woman who had mild COVID-19 (a few samples of this study predate the infection). Cell type and time point are not known. This sequence joins TRBV29-1 and TRBJ2-7; D is undetermined. Sequenced sample: PBMCs or a T cell subset sorted from them (not recorded which). Here the CDR3 DNA reads TGCAGCGTTGGTCGGAGCTCCTACGAGCAGTACTTC. This encodes CSVGRSSYEQYF.